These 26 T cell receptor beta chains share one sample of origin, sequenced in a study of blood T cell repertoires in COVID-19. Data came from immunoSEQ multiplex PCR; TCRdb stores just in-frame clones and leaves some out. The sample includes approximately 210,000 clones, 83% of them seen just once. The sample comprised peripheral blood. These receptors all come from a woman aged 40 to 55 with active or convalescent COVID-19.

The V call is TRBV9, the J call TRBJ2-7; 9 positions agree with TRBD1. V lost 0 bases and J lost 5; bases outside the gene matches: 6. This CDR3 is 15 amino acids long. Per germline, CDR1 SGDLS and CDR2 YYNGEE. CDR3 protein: CASSVEGQGVNEQYF. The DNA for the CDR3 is TGTGCCAGCAGCGTAGAGGGACAGGGTGTCAACGAGCAGTACTTC.

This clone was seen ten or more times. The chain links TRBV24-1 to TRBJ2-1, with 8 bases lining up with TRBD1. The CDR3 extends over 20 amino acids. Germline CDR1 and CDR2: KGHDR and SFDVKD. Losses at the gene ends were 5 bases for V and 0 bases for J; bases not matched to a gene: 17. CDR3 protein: CATSVSSGTGTFSSYNEQFF. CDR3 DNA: TGTGCCACCAGTGTCAGTTCCGGGACAGGTACCTTCAGCTCCTACAATGAGCAGTTCTTC.

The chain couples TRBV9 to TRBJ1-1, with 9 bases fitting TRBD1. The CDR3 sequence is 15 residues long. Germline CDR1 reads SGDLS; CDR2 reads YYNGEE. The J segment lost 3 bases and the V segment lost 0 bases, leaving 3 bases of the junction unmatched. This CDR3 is CASSVAGTGHTEAFF. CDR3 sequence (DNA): TGTGCCAGCAGCGTAGCCGGGACAGGGCACACTGAAGCTTTCTTT.

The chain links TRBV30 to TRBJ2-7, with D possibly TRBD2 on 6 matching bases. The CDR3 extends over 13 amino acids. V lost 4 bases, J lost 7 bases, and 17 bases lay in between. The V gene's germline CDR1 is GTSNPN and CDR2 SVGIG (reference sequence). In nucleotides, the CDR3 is TGTGCCTGGAATCGTGAACGCGGGGTGGAGCAGTACTTC. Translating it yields CAWNRERGVEQYF.

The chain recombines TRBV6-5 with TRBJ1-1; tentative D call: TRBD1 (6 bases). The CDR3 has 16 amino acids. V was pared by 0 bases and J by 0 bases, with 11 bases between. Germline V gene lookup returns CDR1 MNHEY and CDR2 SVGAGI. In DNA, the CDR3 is TGTGCCAGCAGTTACTCGAGGGGGGGGATGAACACTGAAGCTTTCTTT. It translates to CASSYSRGGMNTEAFF.

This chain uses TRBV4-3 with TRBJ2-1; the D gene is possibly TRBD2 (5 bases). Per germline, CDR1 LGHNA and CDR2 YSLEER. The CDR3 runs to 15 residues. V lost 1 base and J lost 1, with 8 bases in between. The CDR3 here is CASSQVTGSYNEQFF. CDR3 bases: TGCGCCAGCAGCCAAGTAACGGGATCCTACAATGAGCAGTTCTTC.

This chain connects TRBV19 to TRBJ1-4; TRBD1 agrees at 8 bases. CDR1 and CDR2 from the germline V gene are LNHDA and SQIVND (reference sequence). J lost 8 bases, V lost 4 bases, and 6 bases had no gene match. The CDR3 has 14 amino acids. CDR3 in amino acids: CASSRPGTGEKLFF. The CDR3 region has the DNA TGTGCCAGTAGTAGACCCGGGACAGGAGAAAAACTGTTTTTT.

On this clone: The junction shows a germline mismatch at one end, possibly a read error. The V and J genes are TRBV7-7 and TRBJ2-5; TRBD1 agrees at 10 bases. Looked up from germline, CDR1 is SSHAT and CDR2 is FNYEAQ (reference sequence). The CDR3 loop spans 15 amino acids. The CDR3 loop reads CASSLGGTGEETQYF. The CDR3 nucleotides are TGTGCTAGCAGCTTAGGGGGGACAGGGGAAGAGACCCAGTACTTC.

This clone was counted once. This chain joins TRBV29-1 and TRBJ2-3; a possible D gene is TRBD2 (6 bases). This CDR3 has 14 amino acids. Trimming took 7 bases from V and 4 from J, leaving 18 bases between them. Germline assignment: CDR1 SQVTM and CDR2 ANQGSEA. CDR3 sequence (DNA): TGCAGCGCAGACGGGGGACCCCATCCAGATACGCAGTATTTT. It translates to CSADGGPHPDTQYF.

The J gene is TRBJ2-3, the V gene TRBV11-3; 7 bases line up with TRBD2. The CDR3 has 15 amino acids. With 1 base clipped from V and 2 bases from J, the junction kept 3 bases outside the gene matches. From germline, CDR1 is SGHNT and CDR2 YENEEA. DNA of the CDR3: TGTGCCAGCAGCTTAGGGGGGAGGGACACAGATACGCAGTATTTT. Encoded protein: CASSLGGRDTDTQYF.

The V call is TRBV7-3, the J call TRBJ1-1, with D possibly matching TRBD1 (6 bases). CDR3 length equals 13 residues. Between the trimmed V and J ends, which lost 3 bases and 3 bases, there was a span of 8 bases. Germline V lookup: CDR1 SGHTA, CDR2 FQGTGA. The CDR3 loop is CASSLDRYTEAFF. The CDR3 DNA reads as TGTGCCAGCAGCTTGGACAGATACACTGAAGCTTTCTTT.

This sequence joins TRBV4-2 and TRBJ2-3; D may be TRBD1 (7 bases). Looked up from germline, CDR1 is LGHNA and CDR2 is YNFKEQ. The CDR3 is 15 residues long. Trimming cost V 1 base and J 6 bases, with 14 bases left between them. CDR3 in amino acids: CASSQGQGGSDTQYF. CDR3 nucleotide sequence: TGTGCCAGCAGCCAAGGACAGGGAGGATCCGATACGCAGTATTTT.

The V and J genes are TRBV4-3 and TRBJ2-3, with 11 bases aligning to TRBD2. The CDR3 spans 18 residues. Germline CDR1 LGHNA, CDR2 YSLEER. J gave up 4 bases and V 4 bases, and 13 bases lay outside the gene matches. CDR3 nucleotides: TGCGCCAGCAGCCCCACTAGCGGGGGCGGACAGAGGGCAGATACGCAGTATTTT. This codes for CASSPTSGGGQRADTQYF.

The CDR3 loop reads CASGGPLGGGGELFF. The CDR3 nucleotides are TGTGCTAGTGGTGGGCCCCTCGGGGGGGGCGGGGAGCTGTTTTTT. This chain joins TRBV12-5 and TRBJ2-2; 8 bases are a match to TRBD2. The CDR3 contains 15 residues. Germline CDR1 is LGHNT and CDR2 is FRNRAP. V lost 5 bases and J lost 7; bases outside the gene matches: 9.

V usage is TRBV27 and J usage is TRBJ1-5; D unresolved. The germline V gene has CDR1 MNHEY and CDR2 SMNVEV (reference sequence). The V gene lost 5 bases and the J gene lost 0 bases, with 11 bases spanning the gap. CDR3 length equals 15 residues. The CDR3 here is CASSRESYSNQPQHF. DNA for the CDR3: TGTGCCAGCAGTAGGGAGTCCTATAGCAATCAGCCCCAGCATTTT.

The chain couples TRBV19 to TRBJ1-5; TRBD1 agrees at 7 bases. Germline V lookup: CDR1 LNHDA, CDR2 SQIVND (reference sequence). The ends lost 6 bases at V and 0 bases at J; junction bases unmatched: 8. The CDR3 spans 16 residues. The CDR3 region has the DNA TGTGCCAGTAGCATCCGGGACAGATATAGCAATCAGCCCCAGCATTTT. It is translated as CASSIRDRYSNQPQHF.

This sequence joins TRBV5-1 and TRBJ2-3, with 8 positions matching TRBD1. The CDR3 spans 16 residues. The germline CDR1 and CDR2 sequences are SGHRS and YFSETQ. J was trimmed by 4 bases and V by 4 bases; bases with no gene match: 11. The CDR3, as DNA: TGCGCCAGCAGCCCCCAGGGGGCCGGTAGGGCAGATACGCAGTATTTT. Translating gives CASSPQGAGRADTQYF.

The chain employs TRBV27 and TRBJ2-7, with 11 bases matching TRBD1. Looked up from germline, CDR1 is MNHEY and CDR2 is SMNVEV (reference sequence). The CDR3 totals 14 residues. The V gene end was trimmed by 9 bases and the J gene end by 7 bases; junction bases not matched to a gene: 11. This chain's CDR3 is CARLRGQGVWEQYF. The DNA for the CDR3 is TGTGCCAGACTCCGGGGACAGGGGGTATGGGAGCAGTACTTC.

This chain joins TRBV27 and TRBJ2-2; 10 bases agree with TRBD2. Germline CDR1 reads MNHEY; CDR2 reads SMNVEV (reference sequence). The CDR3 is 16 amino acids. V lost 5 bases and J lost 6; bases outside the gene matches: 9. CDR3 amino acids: CASSPLGTSDPGELFF. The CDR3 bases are TGTGCCAGCAGTCCTTTAGGGACTAGCGATCCCGGGGAGCTGTTTTTT.

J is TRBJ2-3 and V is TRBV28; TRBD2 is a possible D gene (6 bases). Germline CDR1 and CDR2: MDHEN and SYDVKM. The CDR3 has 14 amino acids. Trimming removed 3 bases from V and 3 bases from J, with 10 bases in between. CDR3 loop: CASSLRGWTDTQYF. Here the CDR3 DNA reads TGTGCCAGCAGTTTGCGGGGTTGGACAGATACGCAGTATTTT.

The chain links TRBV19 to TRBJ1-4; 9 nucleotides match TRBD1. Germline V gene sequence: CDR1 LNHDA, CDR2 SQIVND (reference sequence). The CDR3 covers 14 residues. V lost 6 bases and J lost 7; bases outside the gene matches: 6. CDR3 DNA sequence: TGTGCCAGTAGCCCGGGACAGGGCTCTGAAAAACTGTTTTTT. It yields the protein CASSPGQGSEKLFF.

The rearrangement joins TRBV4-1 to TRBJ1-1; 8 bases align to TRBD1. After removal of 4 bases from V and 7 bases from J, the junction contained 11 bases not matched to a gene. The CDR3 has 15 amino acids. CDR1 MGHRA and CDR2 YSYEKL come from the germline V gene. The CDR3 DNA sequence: TGCGCCAGCAGCCGACCGACAGGGGAAAAGGGTGAAGCTTTCTTT. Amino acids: CASSRPTGEKGEAFF.

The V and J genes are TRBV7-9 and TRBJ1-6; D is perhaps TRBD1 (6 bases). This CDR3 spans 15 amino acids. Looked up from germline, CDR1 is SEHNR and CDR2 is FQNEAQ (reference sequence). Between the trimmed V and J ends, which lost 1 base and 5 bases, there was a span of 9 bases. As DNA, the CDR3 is TGTGCCAGCAGCTTAGGAGGGGACAATAATTCACCCCTCCACTTT. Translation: CASSLGGDNNSPLHF. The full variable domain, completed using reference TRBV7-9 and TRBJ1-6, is DTGVSQNPRHKITKRGQNVTFRCDPISEHNRLYWYRQTLGQGPEFLTYFQNEAQLEKSRLLSDRFSAERPKGSFSTLEIQRTEQGDSAMYLCASSLGGDNNSPLHFGNGTRLTVT.

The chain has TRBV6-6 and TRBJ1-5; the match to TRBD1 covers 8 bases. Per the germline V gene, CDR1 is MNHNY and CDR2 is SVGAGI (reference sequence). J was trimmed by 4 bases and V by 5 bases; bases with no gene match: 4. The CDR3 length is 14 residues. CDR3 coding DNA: TGTGCCAGCAGTCCCGGACAGGGAAATCAGCCCCAGCATTTT. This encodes CASSPGQGNQPQHF.

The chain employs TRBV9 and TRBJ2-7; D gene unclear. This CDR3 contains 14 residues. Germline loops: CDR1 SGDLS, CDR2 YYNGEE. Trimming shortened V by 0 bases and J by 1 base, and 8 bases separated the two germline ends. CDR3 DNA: TGTGCCAGCAGCGTAGTTCCAGGATCCTACGAGCAGTACTTC. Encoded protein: CASSVVPGSYEQYF.

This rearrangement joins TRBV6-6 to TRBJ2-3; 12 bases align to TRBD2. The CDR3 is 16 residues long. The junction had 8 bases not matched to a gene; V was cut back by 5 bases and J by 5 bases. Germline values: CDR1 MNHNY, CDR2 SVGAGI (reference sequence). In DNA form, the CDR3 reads TGTGCCAGCAGTACAAGTCGGACTAGCGGGGAAGATACGCAGTATTTT. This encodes CASSTSRTSGEDTQYF.